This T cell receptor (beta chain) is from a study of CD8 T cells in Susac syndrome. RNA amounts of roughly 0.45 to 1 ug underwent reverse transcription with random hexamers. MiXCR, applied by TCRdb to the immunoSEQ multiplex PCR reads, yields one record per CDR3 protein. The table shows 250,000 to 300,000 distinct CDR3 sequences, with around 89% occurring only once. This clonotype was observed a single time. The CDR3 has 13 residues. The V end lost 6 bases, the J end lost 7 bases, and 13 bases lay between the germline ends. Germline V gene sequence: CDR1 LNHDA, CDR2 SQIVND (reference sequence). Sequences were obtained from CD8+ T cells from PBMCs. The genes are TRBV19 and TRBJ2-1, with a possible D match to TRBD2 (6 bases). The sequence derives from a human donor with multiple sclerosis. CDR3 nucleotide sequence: TGTGCCAGTAGATTCGGAGGGCCGAATGAGCAGTTCTTC. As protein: CASRFGGPNEQFF. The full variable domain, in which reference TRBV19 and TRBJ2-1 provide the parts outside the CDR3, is DGGITQSPKYLFRKEGQNVTLSCEQNLNHDAMYWYRQDPGQGLRLIYYSQIVNDFQKGDIAEGYSVSREKKESFPLTVTSAQKNPTAFYLCASRFGGPNEQFFGPGTRLTVL.